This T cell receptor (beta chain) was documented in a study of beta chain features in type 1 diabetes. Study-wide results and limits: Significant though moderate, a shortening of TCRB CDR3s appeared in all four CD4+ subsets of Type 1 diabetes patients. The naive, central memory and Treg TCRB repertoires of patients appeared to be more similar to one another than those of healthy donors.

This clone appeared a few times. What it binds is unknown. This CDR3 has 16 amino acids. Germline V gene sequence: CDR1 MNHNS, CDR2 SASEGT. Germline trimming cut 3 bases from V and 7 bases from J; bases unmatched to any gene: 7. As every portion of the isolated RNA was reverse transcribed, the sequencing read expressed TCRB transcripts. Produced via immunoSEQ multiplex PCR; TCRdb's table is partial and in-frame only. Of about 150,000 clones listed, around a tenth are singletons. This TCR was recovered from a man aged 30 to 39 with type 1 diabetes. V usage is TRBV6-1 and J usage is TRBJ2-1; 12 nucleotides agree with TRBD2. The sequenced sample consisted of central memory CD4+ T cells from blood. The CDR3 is CASSDQLAGGRNEQFF. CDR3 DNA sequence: TGTGCCAGCAGTGACCAACTAGCGGGAGGTAGAAATGAGCAGTTCTTC.